This section outlines one T cell receptor beta chain sequence together with its context. Seattle's cohort entered during active infection and was followed longitudinally. Original handling: Amplification of reference gene primers was used by the study to estimate nucleated cell counts. TCRdb's copy holds only in-frame clones and misses some; the assay was immunoSEQ multiplex PCR. For V, J and clone size, that table is used; D and trimming come from the DNA. The profile shows approximately 170,000 clones, approximately 86% of them singletons. V was pared by 4 bases and J by 5 bases, with 11 bases between. The CDR3 is 13 amino acids. Germline V CDR1 and CDR2: LNHDA, SQIVND (reference sequence). The source of the sample is a study of blood T cell repertoires in COVID-19.

The origin of this receptor is an elderly man with COVID-19, enrolled during active disease. The genes are TRBV19 and TRBJ1-2; TRBD1 might be the D (5 bases). The sequenced material came from peripheral blood. DNA of the CDR3: TGTGCCAGTAGTACGACAGTATTTTATGGCTACACCTTC. This encodes CASSTTVFYGYTF. Combining the CDR3 with reference TRBV19 and TRBJ1-2 gives the whole variable domain DGGITQSPKYLFRKEGQNVTLSCEQNLNHDAMYWYRQDPGQGLRLIYYSQIVNDFQKGDIAEGYSVSREKKESFPLTVTSAQKNPTAFYLCASSTTVFYGYTFGSGTRLTVV.